This T cell receptor (beta chain) was profiled in a study of regulatory T cells in long-lasting Graves disease. This clonotype occurred many times. Its antigen remains unidentified. Findings of the study overall: New patients shared more than 750 public clonotypes, fewer than the approximately 2,500 shared by persistent patients.

Arm-PCR with iRepertoire HTBI primers amplified the CDR3 regions for these TCR beta libraries. TCRdb reprocessed the multiplex PCR reads via MiXCR and lists one record per CDR3 protein. The table lists 510,000 or so distinct CDR3 sequences, 12% of them singletons. The time point was: newly diagnosed GD, antithyroid drugs for less than 3 months. Scientists built the TCR library using RNA that was extracted from PBMCs. CDR3 length: 14 residues. The ends lost 2 bases at V and 4 bases at J; junction bases unmatched: 3. Germline CDR1 reads MGHRA; CDR2 reads YSYEKL. These same records also appear under a second study, on T cells in Graves' hyperthyroidism and ophthalmopathy. That study adds: Orbital computed tomography, thyroid ultrasound, serum thyroxine and TRAb, and clinical symptoms together informed the diagnoses. Classification by a 13 V-J model distinguished ophthalmopathy from stable hyperthyroidism.

Specimen: peripheral blood mononuclear cells (PBMCs), collected at new diagnosis, from a patient treated with antithyroid drugs. J is TRBJ1-2 and V is TRBV4-1; the match to TRBD1 covers 8 bases. This receptor was taken from a woman under 40 with Graves disease. CDR3 sequence: CASSQPGQAYGYTF. For the CDR3, the DNA is TGCGCCAGCAGCCAACCGGGACAGGCCTATGGCTACACCTTC.